Below, one T cell receptor (beta chain) is given with its context. The antigen it binds to is not known. No base quality values were provided; no much bigger clone lies one nucleotide off. The data were obtained in a study of OX40 agonist ivuxolimab in advanced cancers. About the investigation overall: Ivuxolimab was an agonistic, fully human IgG2 monoclonal antibody directed against OX40 (CD134), a costimulatory receptor. Intravenous ivuxolimab was administered to patients every 2 weeks at six dose levels: 0.01, 0.1, 0.3, 1.5, 3 and 10 mg/kg. Of the approximately 54 dose-escalation patients, hepatocellular carcinoma was present in about 20, melanoma in roughly 15, renal cell carcinoma in 9 and head and neck cancer in 9. In the dose-escalation cohort, approximately 83% of patients were male, and the mean age was roughly 56 years with a range of about 20 to 80. Patients were allowed to have had prior anti-PD-1, anti-PD-L1 or anti-CTLA-4 therapy, and more than 30% of the dose-escalation patients had previously received checkpoint inhibitors. Partial responses occurred in three dose-escalation patients, of whom one had hepatocellular carcinoma and two had cutaneous melanoma. Peripheral TCRbeta sequencing aimed to test whether ivuxolimab altered TCR sequence diversity and caused clonal T-cell expansion. The paper describes the monotherapy dose-escalation part (N = 52 patients) of the phase I trial of ivuxolimab.

The full study reports these points: The antigen specificity of the peripheral T cells that underwent clonal expansion was not determined. Low levels of normalized T-cell clonal expansion were also seen in some patients who did not respond. Partial responders in the 0.1-3.0 mg/kg groups had among the lowest normalized peripheral clonal expansion, especially among CD8+ T cells. At doses from 0.1 to 3.0 mg/kg, clonal expansion was seen in both CD4+ and CD8+ blood T cells between baseline and week 6. On average, CD8+ T cells showed more expanded clones than CD4+ T cells after ivuxolimab.

Genomic DNA was isolated from the sorted cells so that the TCRbeta CDR3 region could be sequenced. TCRbeta CDR3 regions were sequenced using the immunoSEQ Assay. TCRdb's version of the immuneACCESS table is confined to in-frame rearrangements and falls short of the full clone set. An unresolved V gene accounts for under half of the shortfall where checked; the remainder is of unknown origin. In this sample the table shows 77,000 or so clones, 75% to 90% of which occur a single time. Of the sample, roughly an eighth is held by the ten largest clones. The trial excluded patients who had a history of autoimmune disease or were on systemic immunosuppression. In every dose cohort, peripheral blood was drawn for TCR sequencing at baseline, cycle 4 day 1, and cycle 7 day 1. The samples were drawn from a first-in-human, open-label, multicenter phase I dose-escalation trial of ivuxolimab. The trial enrolled adults with locally advanced or metastatic head and neck squamous cell, hepatocellular, melanoma or renal cell carcinoma. CD4+ and CD8+ T cells were sorted separately from peripheral blood before TCR sequencing.

The origin of this receptor is an adult with an advanced solid tumor such as melanoma, head and neck, liver or kidney cancer. Source: CD4+ or CD8+ T cells sorted from blood, taken in a trial of the OX40 agonist ivuxolimab.

The DNA reads as follows: TGTGCCAGCCGACCGCGGTTCTCCTACGAGCAGTACTTC. Translated, this gives CASRPRFSYEQYF. The sequence is built from TRBV6-6 and TRBJ2-7; a confident D gene designation cannot be given. V loses 8 bases of germline sequence and J loses 0 bases, and the interval between the two ends is 11 bases. The CDR3 runs 13 residues from the cysteine to the phenylalanine. Only the CDR3 portion is preserved as DNA: 39 bases, with reading frame beginning at the first base. Reading the germline V gene (reference sequence) gives CDR1 MNHNY and CDR2 SVGAGI.